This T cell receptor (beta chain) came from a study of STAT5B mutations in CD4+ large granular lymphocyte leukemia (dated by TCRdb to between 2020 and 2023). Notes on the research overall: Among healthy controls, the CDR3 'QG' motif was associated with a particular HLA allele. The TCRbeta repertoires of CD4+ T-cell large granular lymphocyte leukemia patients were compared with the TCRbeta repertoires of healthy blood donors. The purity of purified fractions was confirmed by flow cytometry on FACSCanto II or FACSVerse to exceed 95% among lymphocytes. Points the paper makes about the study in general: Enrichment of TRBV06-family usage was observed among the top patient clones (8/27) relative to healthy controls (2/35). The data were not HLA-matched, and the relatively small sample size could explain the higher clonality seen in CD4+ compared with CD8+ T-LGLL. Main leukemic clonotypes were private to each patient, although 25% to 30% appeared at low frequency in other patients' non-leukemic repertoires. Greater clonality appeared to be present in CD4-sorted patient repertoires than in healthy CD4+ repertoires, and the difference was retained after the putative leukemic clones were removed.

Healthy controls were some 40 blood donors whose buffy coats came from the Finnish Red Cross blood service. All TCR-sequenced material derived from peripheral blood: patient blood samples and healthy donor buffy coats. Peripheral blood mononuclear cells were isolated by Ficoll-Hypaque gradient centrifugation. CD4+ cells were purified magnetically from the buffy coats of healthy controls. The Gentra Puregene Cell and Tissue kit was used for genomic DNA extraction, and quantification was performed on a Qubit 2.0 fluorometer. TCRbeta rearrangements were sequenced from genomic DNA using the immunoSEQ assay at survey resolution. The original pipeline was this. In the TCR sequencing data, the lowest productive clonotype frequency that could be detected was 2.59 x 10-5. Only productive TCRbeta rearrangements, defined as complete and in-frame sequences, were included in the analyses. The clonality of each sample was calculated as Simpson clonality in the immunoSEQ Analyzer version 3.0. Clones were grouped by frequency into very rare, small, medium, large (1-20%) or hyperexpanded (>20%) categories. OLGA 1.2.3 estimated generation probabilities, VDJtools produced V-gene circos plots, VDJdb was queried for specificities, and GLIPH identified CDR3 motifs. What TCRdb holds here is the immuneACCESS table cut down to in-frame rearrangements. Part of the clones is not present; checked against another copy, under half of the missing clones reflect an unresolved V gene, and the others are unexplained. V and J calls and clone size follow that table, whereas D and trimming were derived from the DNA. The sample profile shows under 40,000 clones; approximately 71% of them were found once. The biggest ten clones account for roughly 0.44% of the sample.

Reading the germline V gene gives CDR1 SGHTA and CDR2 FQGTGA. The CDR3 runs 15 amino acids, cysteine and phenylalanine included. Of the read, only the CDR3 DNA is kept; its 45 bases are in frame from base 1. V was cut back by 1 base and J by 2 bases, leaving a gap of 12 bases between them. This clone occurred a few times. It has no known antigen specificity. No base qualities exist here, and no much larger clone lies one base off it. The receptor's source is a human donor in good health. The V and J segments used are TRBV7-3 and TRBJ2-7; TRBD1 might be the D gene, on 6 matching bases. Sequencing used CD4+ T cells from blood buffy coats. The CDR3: CASSLRGQGTYEQYF. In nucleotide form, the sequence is TGTGCCAGCAGCTTAAGAGGTCAGGGGACCTACGAGCAGTACTTC.